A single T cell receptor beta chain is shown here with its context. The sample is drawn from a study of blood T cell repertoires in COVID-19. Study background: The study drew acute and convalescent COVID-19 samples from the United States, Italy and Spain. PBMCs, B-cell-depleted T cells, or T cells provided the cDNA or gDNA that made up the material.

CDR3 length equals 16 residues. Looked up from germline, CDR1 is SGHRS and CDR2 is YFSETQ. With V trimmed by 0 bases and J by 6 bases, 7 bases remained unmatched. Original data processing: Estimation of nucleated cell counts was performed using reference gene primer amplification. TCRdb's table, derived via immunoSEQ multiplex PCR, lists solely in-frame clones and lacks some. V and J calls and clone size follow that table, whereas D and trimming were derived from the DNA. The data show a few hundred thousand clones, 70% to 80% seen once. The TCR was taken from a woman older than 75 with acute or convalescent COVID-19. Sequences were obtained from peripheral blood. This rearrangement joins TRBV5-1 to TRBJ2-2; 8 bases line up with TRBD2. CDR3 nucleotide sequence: TGCGCCAGCAGCTTGGATTGGCGGGGGGCTTCCGGGGAGCTGTTTTTT. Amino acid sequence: CASSLDWRGASGELFF.